The entry below gives a single TCR beta chain sequence along with its context. This entry is derived from a study of technical replicates of blood from several donors. J gave up 3 bases and V 5 bases, and 6 bases lay outside the gene matches. From germline, CDR1 is SGHAT and CDR2 FQDESV (reference sequence). CDR3 size: 14 residues. Using immunoSEQ multiplex PCR, the repertoire was profiled, and TCRdb retains in-frame clones only, with some absent. The sample has about 82,000 clones; 94% are singletons. The V gene is TRBV11-1, the J gene TRBJ2-7, with 8 bases identical to TRBD2. The receptor was isolated from a human donor in good health. Sequences were obtained from T cells isolated from PBMCs. CDR3: CASSVTSGSYEQYF. For the CDR3, the DNA is TGTGCCAGCAGCGTAACTAGCGGAAGCTACGAGCAGTACTTC.